The sequence of this T cell receptor beta chain was determined in a study of Graves' ophthalmopathy and Graves' hyperthyroidism. Moderate-to-severe activity, CAS at least 3, NOSPECS at least 4 and duration under 3 months characterized donors with ophthalmopathy. Researchers turned away patients with other autoimmune diseases, uncontrolled infections, pregnancy or lactation. Orbital computed tomography, thyroid ultrasound, TRAb, serum thyroxine and clinical symptoms formed the basis of diagnosis. Findings of the study overall: Most expanded clonotypes in thyroid above 0.001 frequency also showed up in blood.

This clonotype was found many times. Its target is unknown. Germline assignment: CDR1 MNHEY and CDR2 SMNVEV (reference sequence). The junction had 7 bases not matched to a gene; V was cut back by 5 bases and J by 7 bases. The CDR3 contains 15 residues. RNA served as the template for amplifying TCR beta CDR3 regions. Amplification began with first-round RT-PCR using HTBI primers, then second-round multiplex PCR was performed. A single record per CDR3 protein comes from TCRdb applying MiXCR to the multiplex PCR reads. The sample has roughly 170,000 distinct CDR3 sequences, 39% seen once. Material for sequencing was peripheral blood. V is TRBV27 and J is TRBJ2-7, with 14 bases identical to TRBD2. This TCR derives from a young man with Graves' ophthalmopathy. This CDR3 reads CASSVGLAGVGEQYF. The DNA of the CDR3 is TGTGCCAGCAGTGTGGGACTAGCGGGAGTCGGGGAGCAGTACTTC.